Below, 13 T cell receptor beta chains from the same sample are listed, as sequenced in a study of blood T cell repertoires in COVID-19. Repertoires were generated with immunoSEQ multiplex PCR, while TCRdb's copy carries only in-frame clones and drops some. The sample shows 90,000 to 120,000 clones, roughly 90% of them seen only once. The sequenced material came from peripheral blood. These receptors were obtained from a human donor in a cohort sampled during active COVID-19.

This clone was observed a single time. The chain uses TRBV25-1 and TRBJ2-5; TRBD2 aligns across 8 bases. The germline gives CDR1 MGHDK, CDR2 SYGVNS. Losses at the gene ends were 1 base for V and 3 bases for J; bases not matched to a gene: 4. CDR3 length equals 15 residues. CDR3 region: CASSESTSGKETQYF. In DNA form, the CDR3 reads TGTGCCAGCAGTGAATCTACTAGCGGTAAAGAGACCCAGTACTTC. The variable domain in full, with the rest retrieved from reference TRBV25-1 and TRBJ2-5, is EADIYQTPRYLVIGTGKKITLECSQTMGHDKMYWYQQDPGMELHLIHYSYGVNSTEKGDLSSESTVSRIRTEHFPLTLESARPSHTSQYLCASSESTSGKETQYFGPGTRLLVL.

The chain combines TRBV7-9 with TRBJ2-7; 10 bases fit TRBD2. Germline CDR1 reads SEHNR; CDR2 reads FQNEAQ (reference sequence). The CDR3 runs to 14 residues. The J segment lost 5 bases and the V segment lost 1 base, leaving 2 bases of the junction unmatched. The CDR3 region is CASSLGAGGHEQYF. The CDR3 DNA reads TGTGCCAGCAGCTTAGGAGCGGGGGGGCACGAGCAGTACTTC.

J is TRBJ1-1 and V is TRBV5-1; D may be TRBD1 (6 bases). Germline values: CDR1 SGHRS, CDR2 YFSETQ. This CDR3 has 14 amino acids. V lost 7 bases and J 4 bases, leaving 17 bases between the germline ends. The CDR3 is CASGNGGAGTEAFF. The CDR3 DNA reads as TGCGCCAGCGGAAATGGGGGCGCGGGCACTGAAGCTTTCTTT.

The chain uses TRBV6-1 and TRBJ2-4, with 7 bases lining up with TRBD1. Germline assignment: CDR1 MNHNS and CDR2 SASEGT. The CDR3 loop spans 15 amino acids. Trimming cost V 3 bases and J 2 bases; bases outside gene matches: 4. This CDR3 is CASSESRGPKNIQYF. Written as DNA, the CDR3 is TGTGCCAGCAGTGAGTCGAGGGGGCCCAAAAACATTCAGTACTTC.

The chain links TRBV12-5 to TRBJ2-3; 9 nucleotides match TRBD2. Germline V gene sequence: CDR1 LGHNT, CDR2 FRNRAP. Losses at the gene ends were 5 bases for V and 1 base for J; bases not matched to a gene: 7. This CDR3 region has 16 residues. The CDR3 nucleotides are TGTGCTAGTGGTAGCGGGACTAGCATTGGCACAGATACGCAGTATTTT. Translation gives CASGSGTSIGTDTQYF.

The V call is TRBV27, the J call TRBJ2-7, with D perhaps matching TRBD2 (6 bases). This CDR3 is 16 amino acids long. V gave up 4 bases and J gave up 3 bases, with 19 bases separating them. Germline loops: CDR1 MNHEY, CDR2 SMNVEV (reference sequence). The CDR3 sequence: CASSYGTYGGNYEQYF. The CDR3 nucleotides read TGTGCCAGCAGTTACGGGACGTATGGGGGGAACTACGAGCAGTACTTC.

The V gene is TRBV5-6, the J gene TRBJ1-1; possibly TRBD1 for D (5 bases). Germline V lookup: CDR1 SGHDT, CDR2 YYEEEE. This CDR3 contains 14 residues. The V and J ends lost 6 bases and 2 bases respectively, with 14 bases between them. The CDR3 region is CASNIYRRNTEAFF. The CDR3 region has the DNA TGTGCCAGCAACATTTACAGGAGAAACACTGAAGCTTTCTTT.

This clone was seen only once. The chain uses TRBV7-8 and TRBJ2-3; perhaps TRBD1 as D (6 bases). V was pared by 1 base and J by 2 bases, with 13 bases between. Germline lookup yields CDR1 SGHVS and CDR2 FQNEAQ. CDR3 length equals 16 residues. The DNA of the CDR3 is TGTGCCAGCAGCTTAGTGGGACAACAGTTCACAGATACGCAGTATTTT. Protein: CASSLVGQQFTDTQYF.

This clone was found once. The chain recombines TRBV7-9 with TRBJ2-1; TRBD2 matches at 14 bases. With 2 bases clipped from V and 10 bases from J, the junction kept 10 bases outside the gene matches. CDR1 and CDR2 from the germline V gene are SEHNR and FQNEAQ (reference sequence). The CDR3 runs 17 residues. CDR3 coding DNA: TGTGCCAGCAGCTTACCCACCGGACTAGCGGGGGGTGGGGAGCAGTTCTTC. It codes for CASSLPTGLAGGGEQFF.

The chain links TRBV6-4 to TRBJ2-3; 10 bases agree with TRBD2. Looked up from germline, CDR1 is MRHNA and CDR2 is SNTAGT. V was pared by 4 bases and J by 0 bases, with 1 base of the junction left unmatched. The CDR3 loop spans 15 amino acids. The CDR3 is CASSASGSSTDTQYF. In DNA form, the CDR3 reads TGTGCCAGCAGTGCTAGCGGGAGTAGCACAGATACGCAGTATTTT.

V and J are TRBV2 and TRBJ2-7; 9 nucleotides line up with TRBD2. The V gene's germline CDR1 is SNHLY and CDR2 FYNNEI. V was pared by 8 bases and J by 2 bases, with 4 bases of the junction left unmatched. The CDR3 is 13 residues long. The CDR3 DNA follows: TGTGCCAGCTCCATAGCGGGAGCCTACGAGCAGTACTTC. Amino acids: CASSIAGAYEQYF.

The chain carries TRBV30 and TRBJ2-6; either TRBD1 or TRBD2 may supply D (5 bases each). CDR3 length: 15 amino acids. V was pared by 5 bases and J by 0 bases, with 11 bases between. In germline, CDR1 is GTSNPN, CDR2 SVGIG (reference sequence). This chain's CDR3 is CAWEGRNSGANVLTF. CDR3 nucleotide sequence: TGTGCCTGGGAGGGGCGAAACTCTGGGGCCAACGTCCTGACTTTC.

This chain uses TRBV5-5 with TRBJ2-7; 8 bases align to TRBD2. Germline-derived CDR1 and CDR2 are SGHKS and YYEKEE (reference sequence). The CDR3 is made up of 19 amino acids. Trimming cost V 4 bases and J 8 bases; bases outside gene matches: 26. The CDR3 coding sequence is TGTGCCAGCAGCCGCCGCCGGGAGGGCCAGGCAGGGGCCTTTTACCAGCAGTACTTC. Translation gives CASSRRREGQAGAFYQQYF.